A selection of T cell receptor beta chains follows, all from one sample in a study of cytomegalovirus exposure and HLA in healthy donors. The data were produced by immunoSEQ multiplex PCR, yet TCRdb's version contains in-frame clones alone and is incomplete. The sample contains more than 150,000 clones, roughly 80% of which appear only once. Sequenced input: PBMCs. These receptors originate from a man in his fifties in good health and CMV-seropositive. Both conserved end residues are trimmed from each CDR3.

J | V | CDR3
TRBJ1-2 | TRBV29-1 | SVEVQGVGYT
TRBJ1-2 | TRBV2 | ASSERGYGYT
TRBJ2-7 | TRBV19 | ASSMTSGTTGWYEQY
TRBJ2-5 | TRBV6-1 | ATSRVQETQY
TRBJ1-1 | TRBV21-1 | ASSKGGQGSSMNTEAF
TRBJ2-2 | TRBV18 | ASSPPSGQFLGGVPGELF
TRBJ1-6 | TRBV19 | ASSPRTNSPLH
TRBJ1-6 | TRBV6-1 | VSYGLDRDNSPLH
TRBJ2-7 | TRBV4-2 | ASSQGLAGGSGPYEQY
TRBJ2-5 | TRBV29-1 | STGRVGGETQY
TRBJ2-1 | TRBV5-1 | ASSSDRGRDEQF
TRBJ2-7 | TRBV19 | ASSIDLRGQSGQY
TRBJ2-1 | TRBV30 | AWSAGGAISEQF
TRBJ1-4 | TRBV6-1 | ASRVQGMKYEKLF
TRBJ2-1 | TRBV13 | ASSLGGVAGVVENEQF
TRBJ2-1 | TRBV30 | AWRAGTGYRGEQF
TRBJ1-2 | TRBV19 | ASRRGQGPSYGYT
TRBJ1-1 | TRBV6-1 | ASSENRLNTEAF
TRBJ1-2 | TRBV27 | ASSPRQGFLYGYT